Following are 12 T cell receptor beta chains from one sample sequenced in a study of blood T cell repertoires in COVID-19 (dated by TCRdb to about 2020). Library preparation was by the immunoSEQ multiplex PCR assay. As stored in TCRdb, this immuneACCESS dataset retains in-frame rearrangements with V and J assigned. A fraction of the clones does not appear; measured against another copy, unresolved V genes explain less than half of the discrepancy, and the remainder lacks a known reason. Recorded for this sample are just over 650,000 clones; 70% to 90% of them occurred a single time. The ten largest make up approximately 0.3% of the sample. The sample comprised peripheral blood. Source of these receptors: a woman in her late teens or twenties with acute or convalescent COVID-19.

The chain combines TRBV5-1 with TRBJ1-4; TRBD1 might be the D (6 bases). V gave up 2 bases and J gave up 4 bases, with 12 bases separating them. CDR3 length: 15 residues. CDR1 is SGHRS, CDR2 YFSETQ, per germline. Here the CDR3 reads CASSFGQGLNEKLFF. CDR3 bases: TGCGCCAGCAGCTTTGGGCAGGGGCTTAATGAAAAACTGTTTTTT.

This rearrangement joins TRBV7-2 to TRBJ1-1, with TRBD1 identical over 7 bases. This CDR3 is built from 14 residues. Trimming at V came to 5 bases and at J to 6 bases, leaving 9 bases not matched to a gene. The germline gives CDR1 SGHTA, CDR2 FQGNSA. The CDR3 region is CASSPRQGSPEAFF. CDR3 nucleotides: TGTGCCAGCAGCCCTCGACAGGGTTCCCCTGAAGCTTTCTTT. Full variable domain (missing parts from reference TRBV7-2 and TRBJ1-1): GAGVSQSPSNKVTEKGKDVELRCDPISGHTALYWYRQSLGQGLEFLIYFQGNSAPDKSGLPSDRFSAERTGGSVSTLTIQRTQQEDSAVYLCASSPRQGSPEAFFGQGTRLTVV.

The CDR3: CASSSTNTDTQYF. Written as DNA, the CDR3 is TGTGCCAGCAGTTCTACGAACACAGATACGCAGTATTTT. The chain is built from TRBV6-2 or TRBV6-3 and TRBJ2-3; no definite D call. With 4 bases removed from V and 2 bases from J, the gap between germline ends came to 7 bases. Looked up from germline, CDR1 is MNHEY and CDR2 is SVGEGT. The CDR3 spans 13 residues.

This clone is a singleton in its sample. The genes are TRBV5-1 and TRBJ1-2; a weak D match, TRBD1 (5 bases). V lost 7 bases and J 0 bases, leaving 10 bases between the germline ends. Per the germline V gene, CDR1 is SGHRS and CDR2 is YFSETQ. This CDR3 has 13 residues. The CDR3 sequence is CASLGVPNYGYTF. DNA for the CDR3: TGCGCCAGCCTAGGGGTTCCTAACTATGGCTACACCTTC.

The chain couples TRBV3-1 (or the pseudogene TRBV3-2) to TRBJ2-7, with 16 bases that match TRBD2. The junction had 4 bases not matched to a gene; V was cut back by 4 bases and J by 4 bases. The CDR3 has 16 residues. Germline CDR1 and CDR2: LGHDT and YNNKEL (reference sequence). In DNA form, the CDR3 reads TGTGCCAGCAGCCCGGGGACTAGCGGGGGGGGGTACGAGCAGTACTTC. Its translation is CASSPGTSGGGYEQYF.

The chain joins TRBV30 to TRBJ1-5, with a weak D call TRBD1 (6 bases). Germline values: CDR1 GTSNPN, CDR2 SVGIG (reference sequence). CDR3 size: 14 residues. Trimming removed 2 bases at V and 2 bases at J, with 10 bases between. The CDR3: CAWSFGGGNQPQHF. CDR3 nucleotide sequence: TGTGCCTGGAGTTTTGGGGGCGGCAATCAGCCCCAGCATTTT.

The rearrangement joins TRBV18 to TRBJ1-5, with TRBD1 matching over 9 bases. V gave up 4 bases and J gave up 1 base; unmatched junction bases: 2. The CDR3 runs to 15 residues. Germline CDR1 is KGHSH and CDR2 is LQKENI. In DNA form, the CDR3 reads TGTGCCAGCTCACAACAGGGGGCGAGCAATCAGCCCCAGCATTTT. Translated, it gives CASSQQGASNQPQHF.

The chain couples TRBV28 to TRBJ1-1, with D perhaps TRBD1 (6 bases). The germline CDR1 and CDR2 sequences are MDHEN and SYDVKM. Trimming cost V 3 bases and J 3 bases, with 20 bases left between them. The CDR3 consists of 17 residues. For the CDR3, the DNA is TGTGCCAGCAGTTTCTCTCCCTGGACAGAGGTGGACACTGAAGCTTTCTTT. It yields the protein CASSFSPWTEVDTEAFF.

The chain has TRBV27 and TRBJ1-2; 7 nucleotides align to TRBD1. The CDR3 totals 13 residues. V was clipped by 4 bases and J by 7 bases; unmatched bases: 6. CDR1 is MNHEY and CDR2 is SMNVEV in the germline V gene (reference sequence). CDR3 DNA: TGTGCCAGCAGTTGGGGACAGTCGGCTGGCTACACCTTC. Its translation: CASSWGQSAGYTF.

This clone was recorded once. The J gene is TRBJ1-1, the V gene TRBV30, with a tentative D call TRBD1 (5 bases). This CDR3 comprises 13 residues. Trimming took 3 bases from V and 8 from J, leaving 16 bases between them. Per germline, CDR1 GTSNPN and CDR2 SVGIG (reference sequence). CDR3 in DNA: TGTGCCTGGAGCCGGAATCGACAGAACGAAGCTTTCTTT. Its protein product is CAWSRNRQNEAFF.

The chain couples TRBV12-5 to TRBJ2-3; 12 nucleotides line up with TRBD2. The CDR3 covers 16 residues. Germline loops: CDR1 LGHNT, CDR2 FRNRAP. V lost 6 bases and J lost 2; bases outside the gene matches: 6. Here the CDR3 reads CASGWTSGVFTDTQYF. The CDR3 DNA sequence: TGTGCTAGTGGATGGACTAGCGGGGTATTCACAGATACGCAGTATTTT.

V gene TRBV7-6 combines with J gene TRBJ2-1; TRBD2 agrees at 7 bases. The CDR3 has 16 residues. Germline V gene sequence: CDR1 SGHVS, CDR2 FNYEAQ. J was trimmed by 2 bases and V by 5 bases; bases with no gene match: 9. The CDR3 is CASSARGGGTYNEQFF. The CDR3, as DNA: TGTGCCAGCAGCGCCCGGGGCGGGGGAACCTACAATGAGCAGTTCTTC. Combining the CDR3 with reference TRBV7-6 and TRBJ2-1 gives the whole variable domain GAGVSQSPRYKVTKRGQDVALRCDPISGHVSLYWYRQALGQGPEFLTYFNYEAQQDKSGLPNDRFSAERPEGSISTLTIQRTEQRDSAMYRCASSARGGGTYNEQFFGPGTRLTVL.